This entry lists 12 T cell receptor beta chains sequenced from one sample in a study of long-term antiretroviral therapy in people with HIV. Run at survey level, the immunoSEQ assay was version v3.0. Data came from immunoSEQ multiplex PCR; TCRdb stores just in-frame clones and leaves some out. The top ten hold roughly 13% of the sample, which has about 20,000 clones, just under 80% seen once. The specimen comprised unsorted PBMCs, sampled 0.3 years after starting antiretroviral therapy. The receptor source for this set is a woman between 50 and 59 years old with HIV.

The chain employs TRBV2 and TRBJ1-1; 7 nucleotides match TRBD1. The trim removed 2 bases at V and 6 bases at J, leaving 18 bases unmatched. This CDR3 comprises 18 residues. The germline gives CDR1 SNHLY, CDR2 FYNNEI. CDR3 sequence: CASSESPQGWRMVPEAFF. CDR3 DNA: TGTGCCAGCAGTGAATCCCCACAGGGGTGGAGAATGGTCCCTGAAGCTTTCTTT.

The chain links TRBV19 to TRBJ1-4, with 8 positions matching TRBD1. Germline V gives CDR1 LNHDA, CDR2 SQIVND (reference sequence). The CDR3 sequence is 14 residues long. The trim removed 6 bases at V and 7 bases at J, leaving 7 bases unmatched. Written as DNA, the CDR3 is TGTGCCAGTAGACGACAGGGGTCTAGTGAAAAACTGTTTTTT. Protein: CASRRQGSSEKLFF. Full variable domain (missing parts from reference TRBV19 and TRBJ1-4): DGGITQSPKYLFRKEGQNVTLSCEQNLNHDAMYWYRQDPGQGLRLIYYSQIVNDFQKGDIAEGYSVSREKKESFPLTVTSAQKNPTAFYLCASRRQGSSEKLFFGSGTQLSVL.

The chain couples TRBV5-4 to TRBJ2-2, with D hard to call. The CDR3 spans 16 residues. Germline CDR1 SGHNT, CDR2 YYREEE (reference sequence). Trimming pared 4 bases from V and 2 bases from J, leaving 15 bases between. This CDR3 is CASSIKPGTNTGELFF. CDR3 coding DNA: TGTGCCAGCAGCATAAAACCGGGTACTAACACCGGGGAGCTGTTTTTT.

CDR3 DNA: TGTGCCAGCAGCAAACTAGCGGGGTTTGGGGAGACCCAGTACTTC. This codes for CASSKLAGFGETQYF. V and J are TRBV5-6 and TRBJ2-5, with 10 bases lining up with TRBD2. Unmatched junction bases numbered 8, after V lost 4 bases and J lost 5 bases. The CDR3 has 15 residues. Germline CDR1 reads SGHDT; CDR2 reads YYEEEE. Complete variable domain (other parts from reference TRBV5-6 and TRBJ2-5): DAGVTQSPTHLIKTRGQQVTLRCSPKSGHDTVSWYQQALGQGPQFIFQYYEEEERQRGNFPDRFSGHQFPNYSSELNVNALLLGDSALYLCASSKLAGFGETQYFGPGTRLLVL.

The CDR3 protein is CASSSGTSGLRGDTQYF. The CDR3 coding sequence is TGCGCCAGCAGCTCCGGGACTAGCGGGCTTCGAGGAGATACGCAGTATTTT. The chain uses TRBV5-1 and TRBJ2-3; 12 nucleotides line up with TRBD2. The CDR3 is 17 residues long. Germline V CDR1 and CDR2: SGHRS, YFSETQ. The junction had 10 bases not matched to a gene; V was cut back by 3 bases and J by 5 bases.

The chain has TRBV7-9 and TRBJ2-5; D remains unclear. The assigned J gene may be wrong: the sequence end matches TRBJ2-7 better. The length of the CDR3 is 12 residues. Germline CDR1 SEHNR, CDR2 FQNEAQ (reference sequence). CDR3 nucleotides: TGTGCCAGCAGCCCTAGTGCCTACGAGCAGTACTTC. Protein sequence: CASSPSAYEQYF.

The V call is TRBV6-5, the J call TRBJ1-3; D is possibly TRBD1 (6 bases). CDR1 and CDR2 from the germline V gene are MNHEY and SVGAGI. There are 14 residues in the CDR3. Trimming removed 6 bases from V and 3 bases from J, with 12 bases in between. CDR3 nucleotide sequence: TGTGCCAGCAGGGGACACAACGTTGGAAACACCATATATTTT. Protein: CASRGHNVGNTIYF.

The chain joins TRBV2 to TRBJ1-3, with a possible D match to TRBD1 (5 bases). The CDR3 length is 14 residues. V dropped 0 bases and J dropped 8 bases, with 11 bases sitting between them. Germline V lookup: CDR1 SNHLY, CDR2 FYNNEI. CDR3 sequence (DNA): TGTGCCAGCAGTGAAGCGGGGGATCGGGACACCATATATTTT. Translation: CASSEAGDRDTIYF.

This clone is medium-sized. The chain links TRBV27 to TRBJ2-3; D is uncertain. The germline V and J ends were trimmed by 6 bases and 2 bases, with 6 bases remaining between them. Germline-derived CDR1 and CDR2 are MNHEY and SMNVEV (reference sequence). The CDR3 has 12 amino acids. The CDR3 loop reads CASSPTTDTQYF. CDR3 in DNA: TGTGCCAGCAGCCCTACCACAGATACGCAGTATTTT.

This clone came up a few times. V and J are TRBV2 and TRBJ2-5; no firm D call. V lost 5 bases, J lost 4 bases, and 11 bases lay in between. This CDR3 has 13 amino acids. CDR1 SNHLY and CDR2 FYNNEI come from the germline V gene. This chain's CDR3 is CASSLDALETQYF. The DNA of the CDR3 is TGTGCCAGCAGTTTGGACGCCCTAGAGACCCAGTACTTC.

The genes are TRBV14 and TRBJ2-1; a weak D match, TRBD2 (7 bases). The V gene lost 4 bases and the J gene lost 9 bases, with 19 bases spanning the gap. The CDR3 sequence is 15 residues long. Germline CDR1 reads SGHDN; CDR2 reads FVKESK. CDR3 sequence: CASSLDPGGPSEQFF. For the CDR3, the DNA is TGTGCCAGCAGCCTAGACCCCGGGGGGCCAAGTGAGCAGTTCTTC.

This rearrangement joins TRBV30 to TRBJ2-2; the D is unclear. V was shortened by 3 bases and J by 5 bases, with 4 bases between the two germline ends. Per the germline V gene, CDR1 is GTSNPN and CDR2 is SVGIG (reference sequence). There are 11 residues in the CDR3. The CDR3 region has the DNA TGTGCCTGGAGGTGGACCGGGGAGCTGTTTTTT. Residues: CAWRWTGELFF.